Shown below are 20 T cell receptor beta chains from a single sample sequenced in a study of shared clonotypes between healthy human individuals. Method: immunoSEQ multiplex PCR; TCRdb's copy keeps in-frame clones and lacks some. The data contain some 2,100,000 clones, approximately 94% of them singletons. The sequencing sample was made of naive CD4+ T cells sorted from blood. Stated subset: CD45RA+ positively selected. The source is a man aged 18 to 35 in good health.

The chain combines TRBV19 with TRBJ1-2; D is possibly TRBD1 (5 bases). Germline CDR1 LNHDA, CDR2 SQIVND (reference sequence). The germline V and J ends were trimmed by 5 bases and 8 bases, with 12 bases remaining between them. The CDR3 has 12 residues. The CDR3 DNA reads as TGTGCCAGTAGTGTCCGGGACTGGGGCTACACCTTC. This translates into CASSVRDWGYTF.

V and J are TRBV7-2 and TRBJ2-3; the match to TRBD2 covers 8 bases. CDR1 and CDR2 (germline): SGHTA, FQGNSA. V shed 0 bases and J 4 bases; nucleotides not matched to a gene: 3. The CDR3 sequence is 15 residues long. Here the CDR3 reads CASSLATSVPDTQYF. In nucleotides, the CDR3 is TGTGCCAGCAGCTTAGCGACTAGCGTCCCAGATACGCAGTATTTT.

The rearrangement joins TRBV19 to TRBJ1-3; D call uncertain. Germline CDR1 reads LNHDA; CDR2 reads SQIVND (reference sequence). V lost 3 bases, J lost 0 bases, and 15 bases lay in between. The CDR3 has 17 amino acids. CDR3 bases: TGTGCCAGTAGTATGGACTTTGAGATCTCCTCTGGAAACACCATATATTTT. Its protein product is CASSMDFEISSGNTIYF.

The rearrangement links TRBV5-1 to TRBJ2-1; D perhaps matches TRBD1 (5 bases). From germline, CDR1 is SGHRS and CDR2 YFSETQ. The ends were cut back, 0 bases at V and 9 bases at J, with 16 bases in the middle. The CDR3 covers 15 residues. The CDR3 DNA sequence: TGCGCCAGCAGCTTGGACGGCTTTTCTGACAGTGAGCAGTTCTTC. It specifies CASSLDGFSDSEQFF.

This rearrangement joins TRBV28 to TRBJ1-1, with a weak D call TRBD1 (5 bases). Germline V lookup: CDR1 MDHEN, CDR2 SYDVKM. Trimming cost V 7 bases and J 6 bases, with 18 bases left between them. The CDR3 spans 14 residues. The CDR3 bases are TGTGCCAGCATCCCTACCGGCAGGGTCGCTGAAGCTTTCTTT. Translated: CASIPTGRVAEAFF.

V gene TRBV23-1 combines with J gene TRBJ2-7; tentative D call: TRBD1 (7 bases). TRBV23-1 falls under the ORF class, with uncertain function. The CDR3 runs 17 residues. V was cut by 2 bases and J by 5 bases, with 22 bases left in between. The CDR3 loop is CASSQPTGTGRGDEQYF. CDR3 DNA: TGCGCCAGCAGTCAACCGACAGGGACGGGCAGGGGGGACGAGCAGTACTTC.

The chain employs TRBV6-1 and TRBJ1-5, with D possibly TRBD1 on 6 matching bases. The germline V gene encodes CDR1 MNHNS and CDR2 SASEGT. The CDR3 runs 13 residues. V lost 6 bases and J 7 bases, leaving 13 bases between the germline ends. The CDR3 coding sequence is TGTGCCAGCAGCGCTACAGGGTTGCAGCCCCAGCATTTT. It is translated as CASSATGLQPQHF.

The rearrangement uses TRBV10-3 and TRBJ2-3; 7 nucleotides agree with TRBD2. The CDR3 is 16 residues long. Trimming cost V 6 bases and J 0 bases; bases outside gene matches: 9. From germline, CDR1 is ENHRY and CDR2 SYGVKD. The CDR3 loop is CAISQTGGGSTDTQYF. CDR3 bases: TGTGCCATCAGCCAGACTGGCGGGGGAAGCACAGATACGCAGTATTTT.

In regard to this clone: Other DNA sequences from this sample encode an identical CDR3 as well. The V call is TRBV2, the J call TRBJ2-1; 10 bases are a match to TRBD1. Germline trimming cut 6 bases from V and 1 base from J; bases unmatched to any gene: 3. CDR3 size: 15 residues. The germline V gene encodes CDR1 SNHLY and CDR2 FYNNEI. The CDR3 bases are TGTGCCAGCAGCCGGGACAGGGGTTCCTACAATGAGCAGTTCTTC. Translated, it gives CASSRDRGSYNEQFF.

The chain couples TRBV19 to TRBJ2-2; no firm D call. Trimming stripped 3 bases from V and 1 base from J, with 9 bases between. The CDR3 consists of 15 residues. Germline lookup yields CDR1 LNHDA and CDR2 SQIVND (reference sequence). The CDR3 nucleotides read TGTGCCAGTAGTATCATGGCGGAGAACACCGGGGAGCTGTTTTTT. It codes for CASSIMAENTGELFF.

This clone was observed once. The chain uses TRBV6-1 and TRBJ2-5, with D uncertain. From germline, CDR1 is MNHNS and CDR2 SASEGT. Trimming cost V 8 bases and J 2 bases, with 12 bases left between them. The CDR3 extends over 13 amino acids. The chain's CDR3 is CASSWVDQETQYF. CDR3 in DNA: TGTGCCAGCTCATGGGTAGATCAAGAGACCCAGTACTTC.

V usage is TRBV19 and J usage is TRBJ1-6, with TRBD1 matching over 8 bases. There are 16 residues in the CDR3. Trimming removed 2 bases from V and 9 bases from J; junction bases left unmatched: 9. Germline CDR1 reads LNHDA; CDR2 reads SQIVND (reference sequence). In DNA form, the CDR3 reads TGTGCCAGTAGTATACTGCTCAGGACAGGGAGTTCACCCCTCCACTTT. Translating gives CASSILLRTGSSPLHF.

V and J are TRBV4-1 and TRBJ1-1, with a tentative D call TRBD1 (5 bases). The germline V and J ends were trimmed by 1 base and 7 bases, with 19 bases remaining between them. Per the germline V gene, CDR1 is MGHRA and CDR2 is YSYEKL. CDR3 length equals 16 residues. The CDR3 DNA reads as TGCGCCAGCAGCCAAGGGGGGGGACGGTTTATGGGTGAAGCTTTCTTT. It is translated as CASSQGGGRFMGEAFF.

Only one count was recorded for this clone. This chain links TRBV10-3 with TRBJ2-4; 8 nucleotides match TRBD2. Germline V gene lookup returns CDR1 ENHRY and CDR2 SYGVKD. The CDR3 consists of 18 residues. V lost 10 bases to trimming and J lost 2 bases; unmatched junction nucleotides: 19. CDR3 loop: CATAVMAGGTLTKNIQYF. The CDR3 DNA sequence: TGTGCCACCGCAGTTATGGCGGGAGGAACACTAACCAAAAACATTCAGTACTTC.

V is TRBV28 and J is TRBJ1-6; D is unclear. The germline V gene has CDR1 MDHEN and CDR2 SYDVKM. The ends were cut back, 5 bases at V and 7 bases at J, with 15 bases in the middle. The CDR3 is 15 residues long. The CDR3 here is CASSPSMGGNSPLHF. The DNA of the CDR3 is TGTGCCAGCAGTCCCAGTATGGGAGGCAATTCACCCCTCCACTTT.

Details on this clone: The sample holds other DNA sequences that translate to the same CDR3. The chain is built from TRBV7-2 and TRBJ1-1; tentatively, D is TRBD1 (5 bases). Trimming left V 5 bases short and J 1 base short, with 8 bases between. The CDR3 is made up of 13 amino acids. In germline, CDR1 is SGHTA, CDR2 FQGNSA. The CDR3 nucleotides are TGTGCCAGCAGCCTCACAGGGAACACTGAAGCTTTCTTT. It encodes CASSLTGNTEAFF.

The rearrangement joins TRBV27 to TRBJ2-6, with D possibly being TRBD1 (5 bases). The CDR3 extends over 19 amino acids. CDR1 is MNHEY and CDR2 is SMNVEV in the germline V gene (reference sequence). The V end was cut by 0 bases, the J end by 4 bases, with 19 bases between. The CDR3 DNA follows: TGTGCCAGCAGTTTATCTGTTGCGCCAGGGCAGGCCGGGGCCAACGTCCTGACTTTC. Translation gives CASSLSVAPGQAGANVLTF.

The chain recombines TRBV6-1 with TRBJ1-2; 9 bases agree with TRBD1. The CDR3 is 13 residues long. The germline CDR1 and CDR2 sequences are MNHNS and SASEGT. With 6 bases clipped from V and 5 bases from J, the junction kept 4 bases outside the gene matches. The CDR3 DNA follows: TGTGCCAGCAGAGCGGGACAGGGTTATGGCTACACCTTC. Translating it yields CASRAGQGYGYTF.

This chain links TRBV9 with TRBJ1-1; 8 bases agree with TRBD1. The junction had 4 bases not matched to a gene; V was cut back by 2 bases and J by 1 base. The CDR3 spans 15 residues. Germline V gives CDR1 SGDLS, CDR2 YYNGEE. In nucleotides, the CDR3 is TGTGCCAGCAGCGTCTCCGGACAGGGGAACACTGAAGCTTTCTTT. Amino acids: CASSVSGQGNTEAFF.

With respect to this clone: Other DNA sequences in the same sample also yield this CDR3. The chain joins TRBV2 to TRBJ1-2; perhaps TRBD1 as D (6 bases). The CDR3 extends over 13 amino acids. The germline CDR1 and CDR2 sequences are SNHLY and FYNNEI. V was trimmed by 4 bases and J by 4 bases, leaving 10 bases between them. The CDR3: CASSGQGSYGYTF. DNA for the CDR3: TGTGCCAGCAGTGGTCAGGGGAGCTATGGCTACACCTTC.